This record covers a single T cell receptor beta chain. Its antigen is unidentified. This sample also contains other DNA sequences that code for the same CDR3. The data are from a study of shared clonotypes between healthy human individuals. Study-wide results and limits: Richness estimates generally favored naive over memory subsets. Sharing across a handful of donors was seen in around 5% of naive CD4 clonotypes.

The investigators split CD4+ cells into a CD45RA+ naive subset and a CD45RA-negative memory subset. This CDR3 comprises 12 residues. The germline V and J ends were trimmed by 1 base and 5 bases, with 5 bases remaining between them. CDR1 SGHDN and CDR2 FVKESK come from the germline V gene. TCRdb's table, derived via immunoSEQ multiplex PCR, lists solely in-frame clones and lacks some. The data contain some 1.4 million clones, approximately 96% of them singletons. The sample was naive CD4+ T cells sorted from blood. The subset here: CD45RA+ positively selected. The TCR sequence derives from a man under 40 in good health. The chain couples TRBV14 to TRBJ2-5; D unclear. The CDR3, as DNA: TGTGCCAGCAGCCAAGTTAGGGAGACCCAGTACTTC. Translation gives CASSQVRETQYF.